This T cell receptor beta chain was observed in a study of blood T cell repertoires in COVID-19. Across the whole study: The samples span acute and convalescent COVID-19 from the United States, Italy and Spain. Sources were T cells, B-cell-depleted T cells, or PBMCs; the material itself was cDNA or gDNA.

Seattle researchers signed up patients amid active infection and tracked them longitudinally. Under the authors' procedure: Amplified reference gene primers provided the basis for estimating nucleated cell counts. Some clones are missing from TCRdb's copy, which holds only in-frame ones; the method was immunoSEQ multiplex PCR. V and J calls and clone size come straight from that table; D and trimming were deduced from the DNA. This repertoire shows some 200,000 clones, 85% to 90% found once; its top ten account for approximately 12%. This CDR3 spans 15 amino acids. Germline V gives CDR1 SNHLY, CDR2 FYNNEI. Between the trimmed V and J ends, which lost 2 bases and 2 bases, there was a span of 13 bases.

J is TRBJ2-7 and V is TRBV2; D gene unclear. The clonotype was recovered from a woman aged 65 to 85 with COVID-19, enrolled during active disease. Input material: peripheral blood. DNA for the CDR3: TGTGCCAGCAGTGAACAGCCAGGCCTAACCTACGAGCAGTACTTC. This translates into CASSEQPGLTYEQYF.